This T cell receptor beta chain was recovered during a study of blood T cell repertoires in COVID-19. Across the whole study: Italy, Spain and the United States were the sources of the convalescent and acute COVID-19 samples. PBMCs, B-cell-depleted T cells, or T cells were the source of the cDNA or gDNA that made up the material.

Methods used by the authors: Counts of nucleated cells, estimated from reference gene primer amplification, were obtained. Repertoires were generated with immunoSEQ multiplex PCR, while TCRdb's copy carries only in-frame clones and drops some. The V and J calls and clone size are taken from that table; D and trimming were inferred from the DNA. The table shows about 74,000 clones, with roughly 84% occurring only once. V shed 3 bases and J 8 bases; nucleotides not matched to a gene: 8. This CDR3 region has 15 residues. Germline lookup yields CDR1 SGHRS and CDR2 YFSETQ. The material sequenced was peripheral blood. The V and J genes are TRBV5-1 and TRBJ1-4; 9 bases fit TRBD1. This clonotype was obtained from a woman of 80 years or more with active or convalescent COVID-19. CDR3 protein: CASSSRTGAGEKLFF. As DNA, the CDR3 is TGCGCCAGCAGCTCCCGGACAGGGGCGGGGGAAAAACTGTTTTTT.